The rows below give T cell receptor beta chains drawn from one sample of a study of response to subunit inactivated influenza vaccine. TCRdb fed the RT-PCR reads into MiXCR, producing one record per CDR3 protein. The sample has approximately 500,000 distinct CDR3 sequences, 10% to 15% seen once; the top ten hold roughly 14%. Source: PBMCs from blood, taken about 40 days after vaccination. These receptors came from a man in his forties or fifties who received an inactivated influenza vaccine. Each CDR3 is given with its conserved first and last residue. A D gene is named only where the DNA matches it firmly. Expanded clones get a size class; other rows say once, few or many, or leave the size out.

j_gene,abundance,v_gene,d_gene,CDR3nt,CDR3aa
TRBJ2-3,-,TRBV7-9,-,TGTGCCAGCAGCTTGGGAGTGTATTCAGGGAGCACAGATACGCAGTATTTT,CASSLGVYSGSTDTQYF
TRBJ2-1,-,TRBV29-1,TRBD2,TGCAGCGTTGAAGACCGGCCTAGCGGGAACAATGAGCAGTTCTTC,CSVEDRPSGNNEQFF
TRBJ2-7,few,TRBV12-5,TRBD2,TGTGCTAGTGGTTTGGTCCTGGGAGGGAAGAGTCACGAGCAGTACTTC,CASGLVLGGKSHEQYF
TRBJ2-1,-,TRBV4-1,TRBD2,TGCGCCAGCAGCCAGATTAGCGGGGGGGCCGGTTATGAGCAGTTCTTC,CASSQISGGAGYEQFF
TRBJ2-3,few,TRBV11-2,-,TGTGCCAGCAGCTTGGACTTTGATACGCAGTATTTT,CASSLDFDTQYF
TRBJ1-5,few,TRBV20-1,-,TGCAGTGCTACCTTGAGGAGCGGGGGCGGTATTTCGCCCCAGCATTTT,CSATLRSGGGISPQHF
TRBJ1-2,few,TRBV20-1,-,TGCAGTGCTCCCCTGGGGGGTTTATATGGCTACACCTTC,CSAPLGGLYGYTF
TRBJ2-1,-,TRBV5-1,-,TGCGCCAGCAGGGCAACGGACTCCTACAATGAGCAGTTCTTC,CASRATDSYNEQFF
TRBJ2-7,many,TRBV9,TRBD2,TGTGCCAGCAGCCTTGGGACTAGCGGGAGGTCCTACGAGCAGTACTTC,CASSLGTSGRSYEQYF
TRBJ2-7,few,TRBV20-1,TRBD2,TGCAGTGCCTCGGAGGGTAGCGGGAGGGCCGGCTACGAGCAGTACTTC,CSASEGSGRAGYEQYF
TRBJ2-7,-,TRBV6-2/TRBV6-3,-,TGTGCCAGCAGTGGGGCTTCCCGCCACGAGCAGTACTTC,CASSGASRHEQYF
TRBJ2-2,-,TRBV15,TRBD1,TGTGCCACCAGCAGATACGGGACAGGGTACACCGGGGAGCTGTTTTTT,CATSRYGTGYTGELFF
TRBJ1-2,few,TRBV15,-,TGTGCCACCAGCAGAGATCGGCAGGGCCTCCCTGGCTACACCTTC,CATSRDRQGLPGYTF
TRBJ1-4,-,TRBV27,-,TGTGCCAGCGCTCCGGGTTTGGGGGCAAATGAAAAACTGTTTTTT,CASAPGLGANEKLFF
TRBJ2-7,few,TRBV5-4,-,TGTGCCAGCAGCTTGAATACCGAGGAGTTCTACGAGCAGTACTTC,CASSLNTEEFYEQYF
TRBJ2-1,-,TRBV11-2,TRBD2,TGTGCCAGCAGCCCCCGCCCCGGACTAGCGCCCAATGAGCAGTTCTTC,CASSPRPGLAPNEQFF
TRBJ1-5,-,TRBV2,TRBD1,TGTGCCAGCAGGGACAGGGGCCCCCAGCATTTT,CASRDRGPQHF
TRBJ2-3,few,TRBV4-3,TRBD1,TGCGCCAGCAGCGTGGACAGGGACACTTTCAGCACAGATACGCAGTATTTT,CASSVDRDTFSTDTQYF
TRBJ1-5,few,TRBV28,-,TGTGCCAGCACCCTCGGGCAGGGGATTGGTAATCAGCCCCAGCATTTT,CASTLGQGIGNQPQHF
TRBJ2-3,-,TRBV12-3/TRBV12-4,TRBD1,TGTGCCAGCAGTTTTAAGGGAGACAGGGTCTCGACAGCCACAGATACGCAGTATTTT,CASSFKGDRVSTATDTQYF
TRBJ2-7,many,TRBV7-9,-,TGTGCCAGCAGCTTATCTACCGAGCAGTACTTC,CASSLSTEQYF
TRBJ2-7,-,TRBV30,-,TGTGCCTGGAGCCTACCCCTTTGGAGGGAAGTGTCCGACGAGCAGTACTTC,CAWSLPLWREVSDEQYF
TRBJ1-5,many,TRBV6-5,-,TGTGCCAGCAGTTACTTTTTCTCTCCTGAACCAGGGCAGCCCCAGCATTTT,CASSYFFSPEPGQPQHF
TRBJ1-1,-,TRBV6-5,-,TGTGCCAGCAGTTCGCCCTCGGAGAACACTGAAGCTTTCTTT,CASSSPSENTEAFF
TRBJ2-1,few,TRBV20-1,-,TGCAGTGCTAGAGATATGAGGGGTCTTCACAATGAGCAGTTCTTC,CSARDMRGLHNEQFF
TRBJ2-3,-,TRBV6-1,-,TGTGCCAGCACCCCCGGGACCGGGCATTCCACAGATACGCAGTATTTT,CASTPGTGHSTDTQYF
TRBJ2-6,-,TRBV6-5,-,TGTGCCAGCAGTTACGGGGGGGCCGGGGCCAACGTCCTGACTTTC,CASSYGGAGANVLTF
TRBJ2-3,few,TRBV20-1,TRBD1,TGCAGTGCTAGTGGACAGGGGGGCACAGATACGCAGTATTTT,CSASGQGGTDTQYF
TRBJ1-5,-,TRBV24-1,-,TGTGCCACCAGTGATTTGGAGTCCGTCGGATGCAATCAGCCCCAGCATTTT,CATSDLESVGCNQPQHF
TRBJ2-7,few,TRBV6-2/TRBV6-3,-,TGTGCCAGCAGTCTCACAAAAGCCCGTGCGCAAGGGTCCTACGAGCAGTACTTC,CASSLTKARAQGSYEQYF
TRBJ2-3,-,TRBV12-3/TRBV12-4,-,TGTGCCAGCACCCCGGGACTTGCCAGTACAGATACGCAGTATTTT,CASTPGLASTDTQYF
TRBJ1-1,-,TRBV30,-,TGTGCCTGGAGTGTAAGGGAGAACACTGAAGCTTTCTTT,CAWSVRENTEAFF
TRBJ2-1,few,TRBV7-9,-,TGTGCCAGCAGCCTGGGGGACGGCGAGCAGTTCTTC,CASSLGDGEQFF
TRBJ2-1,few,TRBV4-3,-,TGCGCCAGCAGCCAGTTTGGGGAATACAATGAGCAGTTCTTC,CASSQFGEYNEQFF
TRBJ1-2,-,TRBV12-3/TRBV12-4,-,TGTGCCAGCAGACCCGGGGGCGCTCTTTATGGCTACACCTTC,CASRPGGALYGYTF
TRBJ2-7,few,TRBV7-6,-,TGTGCCAGCAGCCCGCAGGGGGGGAAGTACGAGCAGTACTTC,CASSPQGGKYEQYF
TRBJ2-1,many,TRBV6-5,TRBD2,TGTGCCAGCAGTTCCCCAGCGGGGGCCTCCTACAATGAGCAGTTCTTC,CASSSPAGASYNEQFF
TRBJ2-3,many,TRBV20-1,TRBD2,TGCAGTGCTAGGGCCGGACTAGCGGACACAGATACGCAGTATTTT,CSARAGLADTDTQYF
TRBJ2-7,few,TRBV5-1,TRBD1,TGCGCCAGCAGCCCTGGTGGGACAGGGGGCTACGAGCAGTACTTC,CASSPGGTGGYEQYF
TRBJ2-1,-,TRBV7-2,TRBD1,TGTGCCAGCAGCCGAGGGAAGGGGGCTAGGAATGAGCAGTTCTTC,CASSRGKGARNEQFF
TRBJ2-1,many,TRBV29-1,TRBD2,TGCAGCGTTGAAGTAACGGGACTAGGAAGTGAGCAGTTCTTC,CSVEVTGLGSEQFF
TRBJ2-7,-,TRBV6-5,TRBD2,TGTGCCAGCAGTTACCGGACTAGCGGGAGCTACGAGCAGTACTTC,CASSYRTSGSYEQYF
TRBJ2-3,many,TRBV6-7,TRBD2,TGTGCCAGCAGTCACGGACTAGCGGGGGCTACTAGCACAGATACGCAGTATTTT,CASSHGLAGATSTDTQYF
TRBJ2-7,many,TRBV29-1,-,TGCAGCGTTGGGGACGTTGCCTACGAGCAGTACTTC,CSVGDVAYEQYF
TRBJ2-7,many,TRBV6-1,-,TGTGCCAGCATCCTAAAGTTAGGCCCCCACGAGCAGTACTTC,CASILKLGPHEQYF
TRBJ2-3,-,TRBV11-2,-,TGTGCCAGCAGCTTAGTCCTGTACTCGGGAACTAGCACAGATACGCAGTATTTT,CASSLVLYSGTSTDTQYF
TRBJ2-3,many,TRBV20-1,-,TGCAGTGCTCCAATACAGGGAGTAACAGATACGCAGTATTTT,CSAPIQGVTDTQYF
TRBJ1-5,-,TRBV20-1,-,TGCAGTGCTACCCCGGTACAGCCAGAAAGCAATCAGCCCCAGCATTTT,CSATPVQPESNQPQHF
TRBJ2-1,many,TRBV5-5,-,TGTGCCAGCAGCTACACAGGGAGCAATGAGCAGTTCTTC,CASSYTGSNEQFF
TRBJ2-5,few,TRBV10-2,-,TGCGCCAGCAGCACAGGGACGCAAGAGACCCAGTACTTC,CASSTGTQETQYF
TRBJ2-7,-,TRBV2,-,TGTGCCAGCAGCCTAGCAGAATACTACGAGCAGTACTTC,CASSLAEYYEQYF
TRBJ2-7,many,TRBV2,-,TGTGCCAGCAGTGTTTTCGAGCAGTACTTC,CASSVFEQYF
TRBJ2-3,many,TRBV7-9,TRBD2,TGTGCCAGCAGCGAACTAGCGGGGGGAACAGATACGCAGTATTTT,CASSELAGGTDTQYF
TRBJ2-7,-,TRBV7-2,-,TGTGCCAGCAGCTTACCCGCAGGGGGGAGAGAGCAGTACTTC,CASSLPAGGREQYF
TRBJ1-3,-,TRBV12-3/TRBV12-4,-,TGTGCCAGCAGTTTTGGGAGGATGGGAAACACCATATATTTT,CASSFGRMGNTIYF
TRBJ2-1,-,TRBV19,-,TGTGCCAGTAGTATTCGGTCAGAGCAGTTCTTC,CASSIRSEQFF
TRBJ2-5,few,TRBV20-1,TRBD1,TGCAGTGCAAGTGGACAGGGCTACCAAGAGACCCAGTACTTC,CSASGQGYQETQYF